The 20 T cell receptor beta chains in this list originate from one sample, sequenced in a study of T cells after yellow fever vaccination. Using its own MiXCR run on the 5' RACE reads, TCRdb lists one record per CDR3 protein. The repertoire holds approximately 610,000 distinct CDR3 sequences, with about 17% as singletons. The sample consisted of PBMCs, taken about 5 days after the first yellow fever vaccination. The receptors here all came from a man between 18 and 29 years old who received the YFV17D yellow fever vaccine.

J is TRBJ2-1 and V is TRBV20-1, with 10 bases aligning to TRBD2. The germline V gene has CDR1 DFQATT and CDR2 SNEGSKA (reference sequence). The CDR3 sequence is 16 residues long. V dropped 3 bases and J dropped 3; count of bases not matched to a gene: 8. In DNA, the CDR3 is TGCAGTGCTAGGCGTCCCCTAGCGGGGGACTACAATGAGCAGTTCTTC. This gives the protein CSARRPLAGDYNEQFF.

This clonotype was observed at least ten times. The chain has TRBV7-8 and TRBJ2-5; D possibly corresponds to TRBD1 (5 bases). The CDR3 length is 12 residues. Trimming took off 4 bases at V and 5 bases at J, with 8 bases between the two ends. CDR1 is SGHVS, CDR2 FQNEAQ, per germline. CDR3 nucleotides: TGTGCCAGCAGCTATAGGGGTGAGACCCAGTACTTC. Protein sequence: CASSYRGETQYF.

The CDR3 spells CSAEQRGTTDTQYF. The DNA of the CDR3 is TGCAGTGCCGAACAACGAGGGACCACAGATACGCAGTATTTT. V is TRBV20-1 and J is TRBJ2-3; D is perhaps TRBD1 or TRBD2 (5 bases each). V was shortened by 6 bases and J by 2 bases, with 15 bases between the two germline ends. The CDR3 sequence is 14 residues long. The germline V gene has CDR1 DFQATT and CDR2 SNEGSKA (reference sequence).

Ten or more counts support this clonotype. The rearrangement links TRBV9 to TRBJ2-7; D might be TRBD1 (6 bases). The CDR3 spans 12 residues. CDR1 is SGDLS, CDR2 YYNGEE, per germline. V shed 0 bases and J shed 7 bases, with 8 bases lying between them. The CDR3 coding sequence is TGTGCCAGCAGCGTAGTAGGGGGTGAGCAGTACTTC. It encodes CASSVVGGEQYF.

The V call is TRBV11-1, the J call TRBJ2-3, with 8 bases identical to TRBD2. There are 16 residues in the CDR3. Looked up from germline, CDR1 is SGHAT and CDR2 is FQDESV (reference sequence). V dropped 3 bases and J dropped 5; count of bases not matched to a gene: 10. Here the CDR3 reads CASSFPGGGRLDTQYF. CDR3 bases: TGTGCCAGCAGCTTTCCCGGCGGGGGGCGCCTAGATACGCAGTATTTT.

This clonotype was observed many times. The chain combines TRBV5-1 with TRBJ1-1; 10 positions match TRBD1. CDR1 is SGHRS and CDR2 is YFSETQ in the germline V gene. V dropped 4 bases and J dropped 0; count of bases not matched to a gene: 9. The CDR3 runs to 17 residues. This chain's CDR3 is CASSAGQGGEVNTEAFF. The CDR3 nucleotides are TGCGCCAGCAGCGCAGGACAGGGGGGCGAAGTGAACACTGAAGCTTTCTTT. The full variable domain, with the rest looked up from reference TRBV5-1 and TRBJ1-1, is KAGVTQTPRYLIKTRGQQVTLSCSPISGHRSVSWYQQTPGQGLQFLFEYFSETQRNKGNFPGRFSGRQFSNSRSEMNVSTLELGDSALYLCASSAGQGGEVNTEAFFGQGTRLTVV.

V gene TRBV27 combines with J gene TRBJ1-1; 7 bases line up with TRBD1. Germline trimming cut 3 bases from V and 8 bases from J; bases unmatched to any gene: 9. This CDR3 comprises 14 residues. CDR1 and CDR2 from the germline V gene are MNHEY and SMNVEV (reference sequence). Written as DNA, the CDR3 is TGTGCCAGCAGTTTTTACGCTCCAGGGGGGGAAGCTTTCTTT. This sequence encodes CASSFYAPGGEAFF.

The chain carries TRBV6-5 and TRBJ1-1; no definite D call. The length of the CDR3 is 15 residues. V was clipped by 4 bases and J by 1 base, with 13 bases between them. The V gene's germline CDR1 is MNHEY and CDR2 SVGAGI. Here the CDR3 reads CASSFVGSGNTEAFF. The CDR3, as DNA: TGTGCCAGCAGTTTCGTCGGGTCGGGGAACACTGAAGCTTTCTTT.

V usage is TRBV3-1 and J usage is TRBJ1-1; D is unclear. The V end was cut by 4 bases, the J end by 7 bases, with 13 bases between. CDR1 LGHDT and CDR2 YNNKEL come from the germline V gene (reference sequence). There are 13 residues in the CDR3. The CDR3 loop reads CASSLQDAGEAFF. CDR3 nucleotides: TGTGCCAGCAGCCTTCAGGACGCGGGTGAAGCTTTCTTT.

This chain uses TRBV5-5 with TRBJ2-6; no reliable D call. Germline V lookup: CDR1 SGHKS, CDR2 YYEKEE (reference sequence). Deletions cut 0 bases from V and 4 bases from J, with 11 bases between. There are 16 residues in the CDR3. CDR3 in DNA: TGTGCCAGCAGCTTGGTTAACACCAGGGGGGCCAACGTCCTGACTTTC. Protein sequence: CASSLVNTRGANVLTF.

This clonotype has a handful of counts. This rearrangement joins TRBV4-3 to TRBJ1-1; 7 bases align to TRBD1. The CDR3 runs to 15 residues. Germline CDR1 and CDR2: LGHNA and YSLEER. V trimming: 3 bases; J trimming: 1 base; junction bases outside the gene matches: 5. This chain's CDR3 is CASSHHGDRNTEAFF. Written as DNA, the CDR3 is TGCGCCAGCAGCCACCACGGGGACAGGAACACTGAAGCTTTCTTT.

This clonotype appeared a few times. The J gene is TRBJ2-7, the V gene TRBV4-1; tentatively, D is TRBD2 (6 bases). The germline V gene has CDR1 MGHRA and CDR2 YSYEKL. This CDR3 is built from 15 residues. V gave up 1 base and J gave up 1 base, with 11 bases separating them. The CDR3 protein is CASSQVPGSSYEQYF. The CDR3 DNA follows: TGCGCCAGCAGCCAAGTCCCCGGGAGTTCCTACGAGCAGTACTTC.

The gene calls are TRBV4-2 and TRBJ2-3; 10 nucleotides align to TRBD2. This CDR3 has 18 amino acids. Germline V CDR1 and CDR2: LGHNA, YNFKEQ. The ends lost 1 base at V and 0 bases at J; junction bases unmatched: 7. In nucleotides, the CDR3 is TGTGCCAGCAGCCAAGCCCAAACTAGCGGGGTTAGCACAGATACGCAGTATTTT. Its translation: CASSQAQTSGVSTDTQYF.

V gene TRBV6-5 combines with J gene TRBJ1-2; 7 positions match TRBD1. CDR1 and CDR2 (germline): MNHEY, SVGAGI. J lost 7 bases, V lost 2 bases, and 10 bases had no gene match. The CDR3 is 15 residues long. The CDR3 nucleotides read TGTGCCAGCAGTTACGCAGGGGGGGTTTCGGTTGGCTACACCTTC. Its translation is CASSYAGGVSVGYTF.

This chain joins TRBV12-5 and TRBJ1-1; no reliable D call. Germline V gene lookup returns CDR1 LGHNT and CDR2 FRNRAP. The V end lost 1 base, the J end lost 7 bases, and 10 bases lay between the germline ends. The CDR3 loop spans 13 amino acids. CDR3 sequence reads: CASGLAHVGEAFF. CDR3 nucleotides: TGTGCTAGTGGTTTGGCCCACGTGGGTGAAGCTTTCTTT.

In this sample, this clonotype turned up a few times. V and J are TRBV5-1 and TRBJ2-1; weak D call: TRBD1 (6 bases). Germline values: CDR1 SGHRS, CDR2 YFSETQ. The CDR3 contains 14 residues. With 2 bases removed from V and 9 bases from J, the gap between germline ends came to 15 bases. The CDR3 DNA reads TGCGCCAGCAGCTTAGGACCAGGGGTGATTGAGCAGTTCTTC. This sequence encodes CASSLGPGVIEQFF.

This clonotype was detected a few times. The J gene is TRBJ2-2, the V gene TRBV4-3; D might be TRBD2 (7 bases). The CDR3 contains 15 residues. Germline V gene data show CDR1 as LGHNA and CDR2 as YSLEER. Deletions cut 2 bases from V and 4 bases from J, with 11 bases between. DNA of the CDR3: TGCGCCAGCAGCCAATACAGGGAGGGCACCGGGGAGCTGTTTTTT. As protein: CASSQYREGTGELFF.

This clonotype was counted only a few times. This chain uses TRBV10-2 with TRBJ2-7; 7 bases line up with TRBD2. Germline V gene lookup returns CDR1 WSHSY and CDR2 SAAADI. The CDR3 loop spans 13 amino acids. Unmatched junction bases numbered 1, after V lost 2 bases and J lost 3 bases. The CDR3 is CASSEGLVYEQYF. The CDR3 nucleotides read TGCGCCAGCAGTGAGGGACTAGTCTACGAGCAGTACTTC.

This clonotype was recorded a few times. The CDR3 region has the DNA TGTGCCAGCAGTGAACATGGCAGGAGCTACGAGCAGTACGTC. This encodes CASSEHGRSYEQYV. This chain uses TRBV2 with TRBJ2-7; D unresolved. This CDR3 contains 14 residues. Trimming left V 2 bases short and J 3 bases short, with 11 bases between. CDR1 and CDR2 (germline): SNHLY, FYNNEI.

V gene TRBV12-3 or TRBV12-4 combines with J gene TRBJ1-5; tentatively, D is TRBD1 (5 bases). The CDR3 has 16 amino acids. Trimming shortened V by 5 bases and J by 2 bases, and 16 bases separated the two germline ends. CDR3 residues: CASSAQASWGNQPQHF. In nucleotides, the CDR3 is TGTGCCAGCAGTGCACAGGCGAGCTGGGGCAATCAGCCCCAGCATTTT.